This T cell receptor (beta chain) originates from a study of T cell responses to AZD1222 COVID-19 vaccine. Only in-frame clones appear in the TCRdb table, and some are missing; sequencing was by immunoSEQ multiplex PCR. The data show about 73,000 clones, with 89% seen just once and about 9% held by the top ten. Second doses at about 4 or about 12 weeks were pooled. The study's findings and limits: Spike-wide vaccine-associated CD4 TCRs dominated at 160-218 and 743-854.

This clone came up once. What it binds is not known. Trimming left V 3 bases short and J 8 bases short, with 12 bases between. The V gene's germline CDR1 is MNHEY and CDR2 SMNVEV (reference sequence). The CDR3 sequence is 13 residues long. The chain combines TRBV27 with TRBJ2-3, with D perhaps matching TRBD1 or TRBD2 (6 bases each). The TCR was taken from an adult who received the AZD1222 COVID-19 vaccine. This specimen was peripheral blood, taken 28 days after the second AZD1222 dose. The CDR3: CASSLVGGGTQYF. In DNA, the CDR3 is TGTGCCAGCAGTTTGGTTGGAGGGGGTACGCAGTATTTT.